This TCR beta chain is drawn from a study of monozygotic twins with inflammatory bowel disease. This CDR3 spans 16 amino acids. CDR1 and CDR2 from the germline V gene are DFQATT and SNEGSKA (reference sequence). Nested PCRs (about 15 and 9 cycles, two total) were applied to TCRalpha and TCRbeta cDNA. TCRdb re-called the 5' RACE reads and gives one entry per CDR3 protein, without DNA. The listing records about 420,000 distinct CDR3 sequences. The source of this sequence is a human donor with ulcerative colitis or Crohn's disease, or a healthy co-twin of an affected twin (not recorded which). J is TRBJ1-6 and V is TRBV20-1. The sequencing sample was made of blood. The CDR3: CSARGIASYYNSPLHF.